The text below deals with one T cell receptor beta chain. This CDR3 is missing its conserved last phenylalanine or tryptophan, likely due to a read error. In germline, CDR1 is SGHTA, CDR2 FQGNSA. Trimming cost V 4 bases and J 5 bases, with 17 bases left between them. This CDR3 contains 15 residues. This sample was included in a study of blood T cells in healthy people across ages. Study-level information: Template switching caught about one barcoded beta molecule for each two T cells.

PCR was performed a second time for roughly 7 to 12 cycles using a sample-barcoded 5' primer and a J-beta primer mix. TCRdb re-called the 5' RACE reads with MiXCR, one entry per CDR3 protein. Of about 800,000 distinct CDR3 sequences listed, 25% are singletons. In addition, the sample was reused for a study of T cells of mothers and their children. As that report states: Sequencing got over 10 million TCR beta CDR3 reads from each mother and some 3 million from each child.

This sequence joins TRBV7-2 and TRBJ1-2; D perhaps matches TRBD1 (6 bases). This receptor was obtained from a boy between 5 and 17 years old in good health. The sample taken for sequencing was blood. CDR3 DNA sequence: TGTGCCAGCAGCTCAACCTTTCGGCAGGGGTATGGCTACACCCTC. This codes for CASSSTFRQGYGYTL.